This is a list of T cell receptor beta chains from one sample in a study of CD8 T cells in ankylosing spondylitis. Each CDR3 protein gets one entry after TCRdb re-called the 5' RACE reads with MiXCR. The top ten hold 0.51% of the sample, which has some 840,000 distinct CDR3 sequences, 10% to 15% seen once. Sample: blood, either unsorted or a sorted T cell fraction (not recorded which). The receptors here all came from a male donor with ankylosing spondylitis. Both conserved end residues are part of each CDR3. Fields, in order: clone size, V gene, J gene, D gene, CDR3 DNA, CDR3 protein. The D gene is left open where the match is weak. The size of a clone is reported for some rows only, either as once, few or many, or as a class for expanded clones.

many	TRBV12-3/TRBV12-4	TRBJ2-5	NA	TGTGCCAGCAGTTCCAGGGAGACCCAGTACTTC	CASSSRETQYF
many	TRBV4-2	TRBJ2-1	NA	TGTGCCAGCAGCCTTTCCGACGCATTCAATGAGCAGTTCTTC	CASSLSDAFNEQFF
NA	TRBV5-4	TRBJ2-5	NA	TGTGCCAGCAGCTTGTTCTATACCGGGGAGACCCAGTACTTC	CASSLFYTGETQYF
NA	TRBV7-3	TRBJ2-7	NA	TGTGCCAGCAGCTTAACACACGGGAGTCCCTACGAGCAGTACTTC	CASSLTHGSPYEQYF
few	TRBV29-1	TRBJ2-3	NA	TGCAGCGTTGAGCCAAGCACAGATACGCAGTATTTT	CSVEPSTDTQYF
many	TRBV29-1	TRBJ2-6	TRBD1	TGCAGCGTTGTTGGGACAGGGGTAACTGGGGCCAACGTCCTGACTTTC	CSVVGTGVTGANVLTF
NA	TRBV5-1	TRBJ2-1	NA	TGCGCCAGCAGCTCTATTAATTCCTACAATGAGCAGTTCTTC	CASSSINSYNEQFF
few	TRBV20-1	TRBJ1-2	TRBD1	TGCAGTGCTAGAGATAGGAGGACAGGGAGGCTTGGCTACACCTTC	CSARDRRTGRLGYTF
many	TRBV12-3/TRBV12-4	TRBJ1-1	NA	TGTGCCAGCAGTTTTTCCATGAACACTGAAGCTTTCTTT	CASSFSMNTEAFF
NA	TRBV10-3	TRBJ1-2	TRBD1	TGTGCCATCGGACAGGGGAATGGCTACACCTTC	CAIGQGNGYTF
NA	TRBV7-2	TRBJ2-7	NA	TGTGCCAGCAGCTTAGTTTGGGTCTACGAGCAGTACTTC	CASSLVWVYEQYF
NA	TRBV11-2	TRBJ1-6	NA	TGTGCCAGCAGCTTCGGGGTGACGGCACCCCTCCACTTT	CASSFGVTAPLHF
NA	TRBV28	TRBJ1-1	NA	TGTGCCAGCAGTTTATGGGACAAAGACACTGAAGCTTTCTTT	CASSLWDKDTEAFF
many	TRBV11-2	TRBJ2-3	NA	TGTGCCAGCAGCACAGGGCGTTATAACACAGATACGCAGTATTTT	CASSTGRYNTDTQYF
NA	TRBV28	TRBJ2-6	TRBD2	TGTGCCAGCAGTTTTTGGGTGTCCGCCGGGACTACACGCAACCCTGGGGCCAACGTCCTGACTTTC	CASSFWVSAGTTRNPGANVLTF
NA	TRBV19	TRBJ1-4	NA	TGTGCCAGTAGTACTACGGTTCTGGATGAAAAACTGTTTTTT	CASSTTVLDEKLFF
NA	TRBV5-1	TRBJ2-1	TRBD2	TGCGCCAGCATGGATGTAGCGGGGAGGGGATACAATGAGCAGTTCTTC	CASMDVAGRGYNEQFF
few	TRBV20-1	TRBJ2-5	NA	TGCAGTGCCGCACCAGCGGGAGAGACCCAGTACTTC	CSAAPAGETQYF
few	TRBV7-7	TRBJ1-1	TRBD1	TGTGCTAGCAGCTCAGTACAGGGGGCTGAAGCTTTCTTT	CASSSVQGAEAFF
NA	TRBV24-1	TRBJ1-1	TRBD1	TGTGCCACCAGTGATTTAGGGGGCGAAGCTTTCTTT	CATSDLGGEAFF
few	TRBV27	TRBJ2-2	NA	TGTGCCAGCTGCCGAGGAGGGCCGACAGGGGAGCTGTTTTTT	CASCRGGPTGELFF
few	TRBV4-3	TRBJ2-3	NA	TGCGCCAGCAGCCAAGAAGTGGGGGCCTACACAGATACGCAGTATTTT	CASSQEVGAYTDTQYF
once	TRBV20-1	TRBJ2-5	NA	TGCAGTGCTAGAGCTCCGGGACTCACTCAAGAGACCCAGTACTTC	CSARAPGLTQETQYF
few	TRBV7-2	TRBJ2-7	TRBD2	TGTGCAACCCGGGGGGGTAACAGGGCGAAGTACTTC	CATRGGNRAKYF
many	TRBV7-2	TRBJ1-2	NA	TGTGCCAGCAGCTTTGGTGGTGATGGCTACACCTTC	CASSFGGDGYTF
NA	TRBV6-5	TRBJ1-4	TRBD1	TGTGCCAGCAGTTTAAGGACAGGGGGTGTTGAACTGTTTTTT	CASSLRTGGVELFF
many	TRBV29-1	TRBJ2-5	NA	TGCAGCGTTGAAAGCGACAGACAAGAGACCCAGTACTTC	CSVESDRQETQYF
NA	TRBV30	TRBJ1-4	NA	TGTGCCTGGAGTGTACCGGTTGCTAATGAAAAACTGTTTTTT	CAWSVPVANEKLFF
few	TRBV29-1	TRBJ2-7	TRBD2	TGCAGCGTTGCGCGGGGGGGCCTCCCCTCCTACGAGCAGTACTTC	CSVARGGLPSYEQYF
many	TRBV7-8	TRBJ2-2	NA	TGTGCCAGCAGCCCCCGGGACAGCGGGTTCGGGGAGCTGTTTTTT	CASSPRDSGFGELFF
few	TRBV7-6	TRBJ2-1	TRBD1	TGTGCCAGCAGCTCTCGACAGGGGTACTACAATGAGCAGTTCTTC	CASSSRQGYYNEQFF
few	TRBV7-2	TRBJ1-6	TRBD1	TGTGCCAGCAGCAGGAAGGGACAGGGAGGGTCACCCCTCCACTTT	CASSRKGQGGSPLHF
NA	TRBV20-1	TRBJ2-3	NA	TGCAGTGCTGCCGAGGGGTCGTGGACAGATACGCAGTATTTT	CSAAEGSWTDTQYF
NA	TRBV7-6	TRBJ2-7	NA	TGTGCCAGCAGCCCTGTTGAAAGCTCCTACGAGCAGTACTTC	CASSPVESSYEQYF
few	TRBV15	TRBJ1-6	TRBD1	TGTGCCACCAGCAGAGGGGGACAGGGGTATAATTCACCCCTCCACTTT	CATSRGGQGYNSPLHF
few	TRBV15	TRBJ1-2	NA	TGTGCCACCAGCGAGGACAGATTCTACTATGGCTACACCTTC	CATSEDRFYYGYTF
few	TRBV28	TRBJ2-7	NA	TGTGCCAGCAGTTCCGGGACCCCCCTGAACGAGCAGTACTTC	CASSSGTPLNEQYF
many	TRBV20-1	TRBJ2-3	TRBD1	TGCAGTGCTCCCACAGGGGTCCTTTGGACAGATACGCAGTATTTT	CSAPTGVLWTDTQYF
NA	TRBV6-5	TRBJ2-7	TRBD2	TGTGCCAGCAGTTCACTGGTAGCGGGATACTACGAGCAGTACTTC	CASSSLVAGYYEQYF
NA	TRBV27	TRBJ2-5	NA	TGTGCCAGCAGTTTATCGTGGGGGAATGACGGGACCCAGTACTTC	CASSLSWGNDGTQYF
many	TRBV6-1	TRBJ2-7	TRBD1	TGTGCCAGCAGCGGGACAGCGACCTACGAGCAGTACTTC	CASSGTATYEQYF
many	TRBV7-9	TRBJ2-7	NA	TGTGCCAGCAGCTTAGGCGGAGGGATCTACGAGCAGTACTTC	CASSLGGGIYEQYF
few	TRBV15	TRBJ2-1	TRBD1	TGTGCCACCAGCAGAGGAGGGGACAGGGACAATGAGCAGTTCTTC	CATSRGGDRDNEQFF
NA	TRBV5-1	TRBJ2-5	NA	TGCGCCAGCAGCTTGCGTCCGGGCACCCAAGAGACCCAGTACTTC	CASSLRPGTQETQYF